This record concerns one TCR beta chain sequence. This clone's antigen is unknown. No much larger clone exists at a distance of one base, and base qualities are not known. One collaborating source in Seattle enrolled patients while the patients were actively infected and followed the patients over time throughout the course of disease. The collaborating institutions used their own protocols to collect whole blood in K2EDTA tubes. For TCRbeta analysis, collaborators shipped samples in one of three forms: frozen whole blood, isolated PBMCs, or DNA extracted from either of those sample types. From a lookup of the germline V gene, CDR1 and CDR2 are MNHEY and SVGAGI. Measured from the cysteine to the phenylalanine, the CDR3 is 14 residues long. The sequence is cut down to CDR3 DNA, 42 bases in frame from base 1. Trimming removed 6 bases from V and 3 bases from J; the gene matches leave 4 bases unexplained.

The record originates from a study of blood T cell repertoires in COVID-19 (dated by TCRdb to about 2020). Study-level background: Samples from collaborators originated in the United States, Italy and Spain and spanned both the acute and convalescent phases of COVID-19. Nearly every sample came with metadata listing a de-identified subject ID, COVID-19 status, age in years and sex. The prospective study material was composed of cDNA or gDNA derived from T cells, B-cell-depleted T cells, or PBMCs. Where HLA class I and class II types were available, the types were taken from metadata supplied by the sample provider, not from assay-based typing. The repertoires were released in a freely available public database meant as a resource for research on the immune response to SARS-CoV-2. Samples came from the ongoing ImmuneRACE study (first 160 participants) plus 1,254 subjects from 6 global collaborators. Subjects who had been exposed to COVID-19, were actively infected with it, or had recovered from it provided the deeply sampled blood TCRbeta repertoires that made up the dataset. The research as a whole found: The quantity of clinical and demographic metadata differed by source and by participant and was supplied without curation.

TCRbeta CDR3 regions were amplified from genomic DNA using the immunoSEQ Assay, a bias-controlled multiplex PCR. The authors processed their data as follows. Nucleated cell counts per sample were estimated from amplification of reference gene primers within the assay. Sequence reads were collapsed and filtered to measure the absolute abundance of every unique TCRbeta CDR3 rearrangement. For each sample, productive Simpson clonality was calculated by taking the square root of Simpson's diversity index across productive rearrangements. TCRdb stores this immuneACCESS table with in-frame sequences only. Part of the clones is absent; in the studies checked, under half of the shortfall reflects unresolved V genes, and no reason is known for the rest. V and J calls and clone size are those listed in that table; D and trimming were worked out from the DNA. The sample records about 200,000 clones, roughly 85% of which are singletons. About 2.5% of the sample goes to the ten largest clones.

The sequenced material came from peripheral blood. The chain joins TRBV6-5 to TRBJ1-2; 10 of the junction bases match TRBD1. The source of this sequence is a woman in her 70s with COVID-19, enrolled during active disease. The CDR3 loop reads CASRATGGDYGYTF. Here is the DNA: TGTGCCAGCAGAGCGACAGGGGGCGACTATGGCTACACCTTC.